This passage covers 18 T cell receptor beta chains from one sample sequenced in a study of PD-L1 blockade in urothelial cancer (dated by TCRdb to 2017 to 2019). Libraries were built with the immunoSEQ multiplex PCR assay. Here the immuneACCESS table is served through TCRdb, limited to in-frame sequences with V and J called. Missing clones are a known gap in these copies; in checked studies unresolved V genes cover under half, and the rest lacks a known reason. In all, the sample holds more than 55,000 clones, and roughly 79% of those were seen once. Around 5.7% of the sample goes to the ten largest clones. Taken with the paper, the label for time point translates to: pretreatment peripheral blood. The material was PBMCs, obtained around atezolizumab (anti-PD-L1) treatment. The receptors originated from an older man with urothelial cancer.

The chain employs TRBV27 and TRBJ2-7, with 8 bases fitting TRBD1. Germline trimming cut 5 bases from V and 6 bases from J; bases unmatched to any gene: 12. The CDR3 totals 15 residues. In germline, CDR1 is MNHEY, CDR2 SMNVEV (reference sequence). CDR3 bases: TGTGCCAGCAGTCCCTGGGGTGGGACAGGACGCGAGCAGTACTTC. Its translation is CASSPWGGTGREQYF.

This sequence joins TRBV5-4 and TRBJ2-5; the match to TRBD2 covers 8 bases. The germline V gene encodes CDR1 SGHNT and CDR2 YYREEE (reference sequence). The CDR3 length is 14 residues. With 4 bases clipped from V and 4 bases from J, the junction kept 6 bases outside the gene matches. CDR3 DNA: TGTGCCAGCAGCCCAGCGGGAGTGGGAGAGACCCAGTACTTC. This gives the protein CASSPAGVGETQYF. The whole variable domain, remainder taken from reference TRBV5-4 and TRBJ2-5, is ETGVTQSPTHLIKTRGQQVTLRCSSQSGHNTVSWYQQALGQGPQFIFQYYREEENGRGNFPPRFSGLQFPNYSSELNVNALELDDSALYLCASSPAGVGETQYFGPGTRLLVL.

The chain couples TRBV28 to TRBJ2-7, with D possibly TRBD1 on 6 matching bases. V was cut by 6 bases and J by 0 bases, with 15 bases left in between. Germline V gene data show CDR1 as MDHEN and CDR2 as SYDVKM. The CDR3 spans 15 residues. DNA of the CDR3: TGTGCCAGCAGCATAACAGGGTTCAACTCCTACGAGCAGTACTTC. Its translation is CASSITGFNSYEQYF.

The chain links TRBV7-3 to TRBJ2-1; 8 positions agree with TRBD2. The J segment lost 7 bases and the V segment lost 1 base, leaving 6 bases of the junction unmatched. Germline CDR1 and CDR2: SGHTA and FQGTGA. This CDR3 contains 15 residues. The CDR3 protein is CASSLIGGARNEQFF. CDR3 DNA sequence: TGTGCCAGCAGCTTAATCGGGGGGGCCCGGAATGAGCAGTTCTTC. Using reference TRBV7-3 and TRBJ2-1 for the parts outside the CDR3, the full variable domain is GAGVSQTPSNKVTEKGKYVELRCDPISGHTALYWYRQSLGQGPEFLIYFQGTGAADDSGLPNDRFFAVRPEGSVSTLKIQRTERGDSAVYLCASSLIGGARNEQFFGPGTRLTVL.

The V gene is TRBV9, the J gene TRBJ1-6; D might be TRBD1 (5 bases). Germline V CDR1 and CDR2: SGDLS, YYNGEE. Trimming left V 3 bases short and J 7 bases short, with 17 bases between. There are 16 residues in the CDR3. CDR3 loop: CASSEGLRVENSPLHF. DNA for the CDR3: TGTGCCAGCAGCGAGGGACTCAGGGTTGAAAATTCACCCCTCCACTTT. The full variable domain, its missing parts supplied by reference TRBV9 and TRBJ1-6, is DSGVTQTPKHLITATGQRVTLRCSPRSGDLSVYWYQQSLDQGLQFLIQYYNGEERAKGNILERFSAQQFPDLHSELNLSSLELGDSALYFCASSEGLRVENSPLHFGNGTRLTVT.

J is TRBJ1-2 and V is TRBV5-6; perhaps TRBD1 as D (5 bases). V was trimmed by 0 bases and J by 2 bases, leaving 8 bases between them. Germline CDR1 reads SGHDT; CDR2 reads YYEEEE. CDR3 length: 14 residues. For the CDR3, the DNA is TGTGCCAGCAGCTTGGGGCAGGGAAACTATGGCTACACCTTC. Its protein is CASSLGQGNYGYTF.

The chain uses TRBV6-6 and TRBJ2-2; D may be TRBD1 (6 bases). With 7 bases removed from V and 2 bases from J, the gap between germline ends came to 11 bases. The CDR3 is 14 amino acids. Germline assignment: CDR1 MNHNY and CDR2 SVGAGI (reference sequence). The CDR3 is CASTPDRNTGELFF. DNA for the CDR3: TGTGCCAGCACTCCGGACAGAAACACCGGGGAGCTGTTTTTT.

The rearrangement uses TRBV7-9 and TRBJ2-2; TRBD2 agrees at 7 bases. CDR1 and CDR2 from the germline V gene are SEHNR and FQNEAQ (reference sequence). The V gene end was trimmed by 5 bases and the J gene end by 9 bases; junction bases not matched to a gene: 9. This CDR3 is 14 amino acids long. CDR3 region: CASSPGRMKRELFF. The DNA of the CDR3 is TGTGCCAGCAGCCCCGGGAGGATGAAGCGGGAGCTGTTTTTT.

The V and J genes are TRBV11-2 and TRBJ2-5; D unclear. Trimming took off 4 bases at V and 1 base at J, with 10 bases between the two ends. Per the germline V gene, CDR1 is SGHAT and CDR2 is FQNNGV. This CDR3 region has 14 residues. The CDR3: CASSSSGFQETQYF. Written as DNA, the CDR3 is TGTGCCAGCAGCTCCTCCGGGTTCCAAGAGACCCAGTACTTC.

This clone was seen a handful of times. This chain links TRBV5-1 with TRBJ2-1; the match to TRBD1 covers 7 bases. The germline V gene encodes CDR1 SGHRS and CDR2 YFSETQ. The CDR3 length is 15 residues. Trimming at V came to 2 bases and at J to 3 bases, leaving 5 bases not matched to a gene. The CDR3 sequence: CASSFFQGDYNEQFF. CDR3 sequence (DNA): TGCGCCAGCAGCTTCTTTCAGGGGGACTACAATGAGCAGTTCTTC.

J is TRBJ1-5 and V is TRBV6-1, with 7 positions matching TRBD1. The germline CDR1 and CDR2 sequences are MNHNS and SASEGT. The CDR3 consists of 14 residues. V was pared by 2 bases and J by 6 bases, with 4 bases of the junction left unmatched. The CDR3 protein is CASSESGGSQPQHF. CDR3 sequence (DNA): TGTGCCAGCAGTGAATCAGGGGGTAGTCAGCCCCAGCATTTT.

V and J are TRBV6-1 and TRBJ1-5; 7 nucleotides line up with TRBD1. CDR1 is MNHNS, CDR2 SASEGT, per germline. Unmatched junction bases numbered 13, after V lost 2 bases and J lost 3 bases. CDR3 length equals 18 residues. CDR3 in DNA: TGTGCCAGCAGTGAAACCAATTGGGGGACAGTAGACAATCAGCCCCAGCATTTT. It encodes CASSETNWGTVDNQPQHF.

The V call is TRBV6-6, the J call TRBJ1-6; 8 bases fit TRBD1. The germline V gene encodes CDR1 MNHNY and CDR2 SVGAGI (reference sequence). The junction had 9 bases not matched to a gene; V was cut back by 0 bases and J by 11 bases. The CDR3 runs 16 residues. In DNA form, the CDR3 reads TGTGCCAGCAGTTACTCGCAAGGACAGGGTCGGCCACCCCTCCACTTT. It encodes CASSYSQGQGRPPLHF.

The chain carries TRBV7-9 and TRBJ2-3; TRBD2 matches at 11 bases. This CDR3 contains 15 residues. Trimming took 1 base from V and 7 from J; bases not matched to a gene: 4. The germline CDR1 and CDR2 sequences are SEHNR and FQNEAQ (reference sequence). CDR3 bases: TGTGCCAGCAGCTTAGGACTAGCGGGGACGTATACGCAGTATTTT. Translation gives CASSLGLAGTYTQYF. Looking up the rest from reference TRBV7-9 and TRBJ2-3 gives the full variable domain: DTGVSQNPRHKITKRGQNVTFRCDPISEHNRLYWYRQTLGQGPEFLTYFQNEAQLEKSRLLSDRFSAERPKGSFSTLEIQRTEQGDSAMYLCASSLGLAGTYTQYFGPGTRLTVL.

The chain's CDR3 is CASSGSGGPYEQYF. CDR3 sequence (DNA): TGTGCCAGCAGCGGGTCAGGGGGCCCCTACGAGCAGTACTTC. The chain links TRBV7-2 to TRBJ2-7; TRBD1 matches at 8 bases. CDR3 length: 14 residues. V lost 5 bases, J lost 2 bases, and 5 bases stayed unmatched. In germline, CDR1 is SGHTA, CDR2 FQGNSA.

This sequence joins TRBV14 and TRBJ1-4, with 10 bases that match TRBD1. The germline CDR1 and CDR2 sequences are SGHDN and FVKESK. The CDR3 covers 17 residues. V dropped 0 bases and J dropped 4; count of bases not matched to a gene: 5. Here the CDR3 DNA reads TGTGCCAGCAGCCAAGAGGGGACAGGGGACGGTAATGAAAAACTGTTTTTT. It yields the protein CASSQEGTGDGNEKLFF.

This chain connects TRBV15 to TRBJ1-5; TRBD1 might be the D (5 bases). Germline V gene data show CDR1 as LNHNV and CDR2 as YYDKDF (reference sequence). V was shortened by 5 bases and J by 5 bases, with 16 bases between the two germline ends. This CDR3 region has 15 residues. CDR3 coding DNA: TGTGCCACCAGCGCAGGGAATTATGGGCATCAGCCCCAGCATTTT. Amino acids: CATSAGNYGHQPQHF.

The V gene is TRBV19, the J gene TRBJ2-1; D is possibly TRBD1 (6 bases). The CDR3 extends over 18 amino acids. The ends were cut back, 4 bases at V and 6 bases at J, with 25 bases in the middle. Germline V CDR1 and CDR2: LNHDA, SQIVND (reference sequence). The CDR3 DNA follows: TGTGCCAGTAGTACATCCCGACAGGACCCATACCGCGGCAATGAGCAGTTCTTC. This encodes CASSTSRQDPYRGNEQFF.